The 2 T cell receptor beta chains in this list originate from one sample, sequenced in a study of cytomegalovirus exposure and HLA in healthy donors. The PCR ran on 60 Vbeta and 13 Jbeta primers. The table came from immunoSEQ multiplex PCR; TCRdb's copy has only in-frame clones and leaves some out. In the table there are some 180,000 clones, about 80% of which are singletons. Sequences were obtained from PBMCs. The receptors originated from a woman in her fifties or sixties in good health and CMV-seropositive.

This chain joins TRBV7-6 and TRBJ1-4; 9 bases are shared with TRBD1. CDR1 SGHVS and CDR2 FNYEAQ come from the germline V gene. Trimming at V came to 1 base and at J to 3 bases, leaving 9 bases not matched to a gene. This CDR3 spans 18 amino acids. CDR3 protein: CASSLGILRDRANEKLFF. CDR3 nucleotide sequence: TGTGCCAGCAGCTTAGGTATACTACGGGACAGGGCTAATGAAAAACTGTTTTTT.

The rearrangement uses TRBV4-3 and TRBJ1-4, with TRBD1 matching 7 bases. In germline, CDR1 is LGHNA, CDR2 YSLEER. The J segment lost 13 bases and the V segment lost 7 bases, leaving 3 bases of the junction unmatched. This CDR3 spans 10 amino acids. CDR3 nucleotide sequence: TGCGCCAGCACCGGGACAGTACTGTTTTTT. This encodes CASTGTVLFF.